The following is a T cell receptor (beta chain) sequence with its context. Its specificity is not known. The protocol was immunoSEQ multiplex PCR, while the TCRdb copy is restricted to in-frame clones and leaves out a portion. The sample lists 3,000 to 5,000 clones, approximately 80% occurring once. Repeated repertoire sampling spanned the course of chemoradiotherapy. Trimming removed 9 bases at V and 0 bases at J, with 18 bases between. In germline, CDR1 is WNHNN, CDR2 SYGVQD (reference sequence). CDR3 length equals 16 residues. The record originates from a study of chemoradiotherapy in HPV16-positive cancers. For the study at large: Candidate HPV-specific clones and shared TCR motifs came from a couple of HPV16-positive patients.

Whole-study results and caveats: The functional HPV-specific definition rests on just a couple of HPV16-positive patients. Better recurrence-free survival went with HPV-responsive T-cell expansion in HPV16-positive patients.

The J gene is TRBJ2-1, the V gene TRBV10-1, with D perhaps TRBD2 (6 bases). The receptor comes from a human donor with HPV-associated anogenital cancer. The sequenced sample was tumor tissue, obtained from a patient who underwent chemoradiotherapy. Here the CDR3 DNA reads TGCGCCAGGGGATTTGGAGGGAACCTCTCCTACAATGAGCAGTTCTTC. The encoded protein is CARGFGGNLSYNEQFF.